This T cell receptor beta chain emerged from a study of CD8+CD57+ T cells in acquired aplastic anemia. Previously, flow cytometry had revealed CD8+CD57+ cell expansion in the patients chosen for sequencing. Each patient had severe acquired aplastic anemia. CDR3 and TCR beta VDJ profiling relied on a genomic DNA template. TCRdb re-called the reads through MiXCR, storing one row per CDR3 protein. Of about 470,000 distinct CDR3 sequences in the sample, roughly 34% were seen once. The CDR3 covers 13 residues. V lost 3 bases and J lost 6; bases outside the gene matches: 4. Germline V gene sequence: CDR1 PRHDT, CDR2 FYEKMQ (reference sequence).

The chain uses TRBV13 and TRBJ1-2, with 7 bases aligning to TRBD1. Source material: sorted CD4+, CD8+, or CD8+CD57+ T cells (not recorded which) from PBMCs. This receptor was taken from a human donor with aplastic anemia. The CDR3 nucleotides are TGTGCCAGCAGCTTCCAGGGGGGGAATGGCTACACCTTC. Translation: CASSFQGGNGYTF.